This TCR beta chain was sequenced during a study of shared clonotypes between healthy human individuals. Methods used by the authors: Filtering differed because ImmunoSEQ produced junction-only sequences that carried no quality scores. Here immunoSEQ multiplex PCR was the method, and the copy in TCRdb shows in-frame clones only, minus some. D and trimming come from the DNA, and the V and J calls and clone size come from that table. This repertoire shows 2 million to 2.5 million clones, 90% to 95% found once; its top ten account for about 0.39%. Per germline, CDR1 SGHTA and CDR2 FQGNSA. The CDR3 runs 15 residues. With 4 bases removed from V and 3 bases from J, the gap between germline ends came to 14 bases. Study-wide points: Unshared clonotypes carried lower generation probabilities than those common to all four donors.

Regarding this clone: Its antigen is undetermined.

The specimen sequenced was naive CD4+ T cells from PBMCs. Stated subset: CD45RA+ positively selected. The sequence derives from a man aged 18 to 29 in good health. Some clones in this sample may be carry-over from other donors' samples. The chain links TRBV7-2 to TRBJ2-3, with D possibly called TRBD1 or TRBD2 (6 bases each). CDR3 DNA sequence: TGTGCCAGCAGCTCAAACCGAGGGGGGACAGATACGCAGTATTTT. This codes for CASSSNRGGTDTQYF.